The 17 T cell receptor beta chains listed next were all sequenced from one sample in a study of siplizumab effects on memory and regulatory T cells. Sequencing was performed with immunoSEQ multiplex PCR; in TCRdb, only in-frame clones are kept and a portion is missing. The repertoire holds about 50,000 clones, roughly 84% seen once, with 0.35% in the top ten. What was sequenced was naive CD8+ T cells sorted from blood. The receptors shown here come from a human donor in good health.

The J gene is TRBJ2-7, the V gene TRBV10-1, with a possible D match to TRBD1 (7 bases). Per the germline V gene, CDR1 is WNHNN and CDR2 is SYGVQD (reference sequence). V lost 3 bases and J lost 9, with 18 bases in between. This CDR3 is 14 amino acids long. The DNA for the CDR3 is TGCGCCAGCAGTGAAGCGCAGGGGGGCCCTCGGCAGTACTTC. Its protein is CASSEAQGGPRQYF.

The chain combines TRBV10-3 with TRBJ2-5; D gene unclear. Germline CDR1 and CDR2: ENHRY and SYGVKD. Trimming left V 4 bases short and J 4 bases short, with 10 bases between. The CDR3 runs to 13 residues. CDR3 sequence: CAISGDSTETQYF. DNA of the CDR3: TGTGCCATCAGTGGTGATAGCACAGAGACCCAGTACTTC.

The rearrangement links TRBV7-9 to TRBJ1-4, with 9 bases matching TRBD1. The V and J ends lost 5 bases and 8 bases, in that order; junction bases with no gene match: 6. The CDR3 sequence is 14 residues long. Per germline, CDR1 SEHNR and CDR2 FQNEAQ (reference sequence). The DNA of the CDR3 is TGTGCCAGCAGCCTCACAGGGGGCGAGGAAAAACTGTTTTTT. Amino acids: CASSLTGGEEKLFF.

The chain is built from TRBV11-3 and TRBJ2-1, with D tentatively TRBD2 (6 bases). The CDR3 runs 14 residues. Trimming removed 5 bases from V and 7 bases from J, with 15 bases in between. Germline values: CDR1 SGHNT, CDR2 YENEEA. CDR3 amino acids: CASSPRTGRNEQFF. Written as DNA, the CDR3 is TGTGCCAGCAGCCCGCGTACGGGGAGGAATGAGCAGTTCTTC.

The CDR3 region is CASSLTSGDYNEQFF. In nucleotides, the CDR3 is TGCGCCAGCAGCCTAACTAGCGGAGACTACAATGAGCAGTTCTTC. V usage is TRBV5-1 and J usage is TRBJ2-1, with 8 bases matching TRBD2. Germline CDR1 reads SGHRS; CDR2 reads YFSETQ. The CDR3 totals 15 residues. V lost 4 bases to trimming and J lost 3 bases; unmatched junction nucleotides: 6.

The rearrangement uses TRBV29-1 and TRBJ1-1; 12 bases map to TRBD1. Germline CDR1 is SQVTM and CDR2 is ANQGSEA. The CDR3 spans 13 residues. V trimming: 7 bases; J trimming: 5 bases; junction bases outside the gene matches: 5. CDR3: CSGSGQGATEAFF. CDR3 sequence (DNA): TGCAGCGGGTCGGGACAGGGGGCAACTGAAGCTTTCTTT.

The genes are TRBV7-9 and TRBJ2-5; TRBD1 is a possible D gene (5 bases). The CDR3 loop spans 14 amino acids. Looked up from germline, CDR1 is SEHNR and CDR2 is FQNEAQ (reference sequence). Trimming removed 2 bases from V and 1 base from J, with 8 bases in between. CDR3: CASSLLGLQETQYF. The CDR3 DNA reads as TGTGCCAGCAGCTTACTGGGGCTCCAAGAGACCCAGTACTTC.

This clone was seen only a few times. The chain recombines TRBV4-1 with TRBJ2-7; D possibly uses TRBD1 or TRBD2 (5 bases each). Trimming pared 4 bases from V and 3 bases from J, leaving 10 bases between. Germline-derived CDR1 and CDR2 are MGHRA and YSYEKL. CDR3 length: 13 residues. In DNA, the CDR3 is TGCGCCAGCAGCCGGGGGACCAGCTACGAGCAGTACTTC. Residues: CASSRGTSYEQYF.

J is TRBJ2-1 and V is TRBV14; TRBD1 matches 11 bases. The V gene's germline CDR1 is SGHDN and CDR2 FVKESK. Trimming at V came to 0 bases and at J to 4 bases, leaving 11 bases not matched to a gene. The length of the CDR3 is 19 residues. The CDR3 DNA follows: TGTGCCAGCAGCCAAGAAAATCTGGATTGGGACAGGGGGTACAATGAGCAGTTCTTC. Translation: CASSQENLDWDRGYNEQFF.

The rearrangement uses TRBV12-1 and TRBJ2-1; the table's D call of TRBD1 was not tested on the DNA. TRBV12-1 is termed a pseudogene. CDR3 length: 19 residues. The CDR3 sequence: CASSFPGTPLTSSYNEQFF. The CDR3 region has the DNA TGTGCCAGCAGCTTCCCCGGGACACCATTAACTAGCTCCTACAATGAGCAGTTCTTC.

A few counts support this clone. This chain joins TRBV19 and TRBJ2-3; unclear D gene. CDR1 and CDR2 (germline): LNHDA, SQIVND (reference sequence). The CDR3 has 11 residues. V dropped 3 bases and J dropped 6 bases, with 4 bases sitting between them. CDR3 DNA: TGTGCCAGTAGTATGTGGGATACGCAGTATTTT. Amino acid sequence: CASSMWDTQYF.

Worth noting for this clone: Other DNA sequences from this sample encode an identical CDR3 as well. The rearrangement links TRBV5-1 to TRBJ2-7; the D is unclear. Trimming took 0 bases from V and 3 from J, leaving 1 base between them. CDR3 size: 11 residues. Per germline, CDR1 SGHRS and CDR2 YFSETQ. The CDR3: CASSLGYEQYF. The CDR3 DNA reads TGCGCCAGCAGCTTGGGCTACGAGCAGTACTTC. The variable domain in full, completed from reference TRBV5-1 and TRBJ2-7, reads KAGVTQTPRYLIKTRGQQVTLSCSPISGHRSVSWYQQTPGQGLQFLFEYFSETQRNKGNFPGRFSGRQFSNSRSEMNVSTLELGDSALYLCASSLGYEQYFGPGTRLTVT.

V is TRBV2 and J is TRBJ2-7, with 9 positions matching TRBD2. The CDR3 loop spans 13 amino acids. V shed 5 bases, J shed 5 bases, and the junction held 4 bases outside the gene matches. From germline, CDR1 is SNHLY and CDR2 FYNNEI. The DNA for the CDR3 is TGTGCCAGCAGTCGGCTAGCGGGACACGAGCAGTACTTC. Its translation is CASSRLAGHEQYF.

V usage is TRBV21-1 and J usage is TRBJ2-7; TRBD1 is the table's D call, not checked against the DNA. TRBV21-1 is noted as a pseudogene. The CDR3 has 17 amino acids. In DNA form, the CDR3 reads TGTGCCAGCAGCAAAGTTTCTGGGACAGGGCTTTTCTTTGAGCAGTACTTC. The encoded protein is CASSKVSGTGLFFEQYF.

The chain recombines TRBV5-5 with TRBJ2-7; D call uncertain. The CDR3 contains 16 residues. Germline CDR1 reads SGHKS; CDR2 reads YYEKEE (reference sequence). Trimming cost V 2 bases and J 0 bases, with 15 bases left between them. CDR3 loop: CASSFQSTVSSYEQYF. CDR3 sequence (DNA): TGTGCCAGCAGCTTTCAGTCCACCGTCAGCTCCTACGAGCAGTACTTC.

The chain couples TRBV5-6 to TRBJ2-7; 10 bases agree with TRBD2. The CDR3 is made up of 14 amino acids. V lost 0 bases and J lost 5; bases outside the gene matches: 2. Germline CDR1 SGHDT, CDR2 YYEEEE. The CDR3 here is CASSLVAGGHEQYF. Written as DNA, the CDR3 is TGTGCCAGCAGCTTGGTAGCGGGAGGCCACGAGCAGTACTTC.

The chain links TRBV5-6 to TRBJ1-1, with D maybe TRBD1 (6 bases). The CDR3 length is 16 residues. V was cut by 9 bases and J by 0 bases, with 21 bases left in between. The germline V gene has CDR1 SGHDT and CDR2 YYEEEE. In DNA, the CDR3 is TGTGCCACCTCAGGCCGACAGGTAGAGATGAACACTGAAGCTTTCTTT. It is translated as CATSGRQVEMNTEAFF.